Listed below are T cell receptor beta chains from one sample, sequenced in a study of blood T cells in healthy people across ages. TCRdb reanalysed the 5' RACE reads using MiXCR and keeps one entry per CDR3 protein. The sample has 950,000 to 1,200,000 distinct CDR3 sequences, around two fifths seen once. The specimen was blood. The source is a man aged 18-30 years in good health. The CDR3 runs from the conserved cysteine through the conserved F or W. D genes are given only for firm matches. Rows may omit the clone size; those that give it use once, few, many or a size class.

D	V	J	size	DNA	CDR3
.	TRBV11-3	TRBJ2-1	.	TGTGCCAGCAGCCTTCAGTCTAGCTCCTACAATGAGCAGTTCTTC	CASSLQSSSYNEQFF
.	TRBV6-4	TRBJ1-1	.	TGTGCCAGCAGTGACGCGAGCAGGGGAACTGAAGCTTTCTTT	CASSDASRGTEAFF
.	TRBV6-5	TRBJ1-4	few	TGTGCCAGCAGTTACTCTACCTCCCCCGGTGCTCATCTGTTTTTT	CASSYSTSPGAHLFF
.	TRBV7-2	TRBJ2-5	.	TGTGCCAGCAGCTTAGTTCGCGGGGTACAAGAGACCCAGTACTTC	CASSLVRGVQETQYF
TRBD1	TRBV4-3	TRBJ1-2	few	TGCGCCAGCAGCCGAGCCCATCGCGGGGACAGAAGCTATGGCTACACCTTC	CASSRAHRGDRSYGYTF
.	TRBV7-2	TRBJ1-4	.	TGTGCCAGCAGCGTAAACAGCGGTGCGGAAAAACTGTTTTTT	CASSVNSGAEKLFF
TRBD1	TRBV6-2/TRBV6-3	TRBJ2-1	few	TGTGCCAGCACTCCTGGGACAGGGGGCGGAATCTATGAGCAGTTCTTC	CASTPGTGGGIYEQFF
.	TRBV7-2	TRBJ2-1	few	TGTGCCAGCAGATCGACTGAGTCGGGTGAGCAGTTCTTC	CASRSTESGEQFF
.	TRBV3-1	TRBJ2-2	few	TGTGCCAGCAGCCAAGCGGGCGGGGAGCTGTTTTTT	CASSQAGGELFF
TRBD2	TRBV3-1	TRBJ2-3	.	TGTGCCAGCAGCTCCTGGACTAGCGGGGCCACAGATACGCAGTATTTT	CASSSWTSGATDTQYF
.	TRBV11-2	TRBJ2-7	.	TGTGCCAGCAGCTTAGTCCCATTCTACGAGCAGTACTTC	CASSLVPFYEQYF
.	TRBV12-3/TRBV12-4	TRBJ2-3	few	TGTGCCAGCAGCATGGAGGCAGGGACAGATACGCAGTATTTT	CASSMEAGTDTQYF
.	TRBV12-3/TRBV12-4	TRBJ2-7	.	TGTGCCAGCAGTTTCAGGAGGGACGAGCAGTACTTC	CASSFRRDEQYF
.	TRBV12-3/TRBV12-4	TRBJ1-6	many	TGTGCCAGCAGTTTAGAAGGGACTGGAAATTCACCCCTCCACTTT	CASSLEGTGNSPLHF
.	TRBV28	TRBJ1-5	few	TGTGCCAGCAGTCCACAGGGTACCGATATATGGAGCAATCAGCCCCAGCATTTT	CASSPQGTDIWSNQPQHF
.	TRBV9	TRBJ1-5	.	TGTGCCAGCAGCGTAGGTTCGGGGAGCAATCAGCCCCAGCATTTT	CASSVGSGSNQPQHF
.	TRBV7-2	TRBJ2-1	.	TGTGCCAGCAGCTTATGGCAGGGGAGGTTCTACAATGAGCAGTTCTTC	CASSLWQGRFYNEQFF